The present T cell receptor beta chain was sequenced within a study of blood T cell repertoires in COVID-19. Looking at the study overall: From the United States, Italy and Spain came samples of acute and convalescent COVID-19. T cells, B-cell-depleted T cells, or PBMCs supplied cDNA or gDNA.

Per the study methods: Amplification of reference gene primers provided the estimated nucleated cell counts. The repertoire was sequenced with immunoSEQ multiplex PCR; TCRdb's copy has only in-frame clones and lacks some. The V and J calls and the clone size are those of that table, but D and trimming were determined from the DNA. The data show approximately 300,000 clones, about 90% seen once. V lost 3 bases and J lost 2, with 11 bases in between. The CDR3 extends over 15 amino acids. CDR1 and CDR2 from the germline V gene are LGHNT and FRNRAP. The V and J genes are TRBV12-5 and TRBJ1-3; D possibly corresponds to TRBD1 (5 bases). The receptor was isolated from a man aged 18 to 30 who had recovered from COVID-19. Sequencing input: peripheral blood. CDR3 DNA sequence: TGTGCTAGTGGTTTAGCCCAGGGAACTGGAAACACCATATATTTT. Protein product: CASGLAQGTGNTIYF.